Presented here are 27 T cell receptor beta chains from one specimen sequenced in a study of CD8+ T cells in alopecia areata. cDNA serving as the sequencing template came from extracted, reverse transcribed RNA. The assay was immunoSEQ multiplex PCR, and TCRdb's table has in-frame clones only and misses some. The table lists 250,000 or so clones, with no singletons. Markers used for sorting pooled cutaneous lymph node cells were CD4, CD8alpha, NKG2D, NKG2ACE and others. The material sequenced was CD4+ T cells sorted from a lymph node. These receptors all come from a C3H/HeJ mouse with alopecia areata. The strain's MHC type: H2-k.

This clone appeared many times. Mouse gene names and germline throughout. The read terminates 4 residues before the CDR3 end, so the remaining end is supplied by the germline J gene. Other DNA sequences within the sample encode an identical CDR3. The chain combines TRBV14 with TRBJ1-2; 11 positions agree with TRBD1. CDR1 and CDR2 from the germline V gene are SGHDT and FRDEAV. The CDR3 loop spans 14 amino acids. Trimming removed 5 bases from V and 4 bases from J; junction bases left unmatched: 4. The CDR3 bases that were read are TGTGCCAGCAGCCCCGGGACAGGGGGCTCC. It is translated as CASSPGTGGS. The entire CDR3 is CASSPGTGGSDYTF.

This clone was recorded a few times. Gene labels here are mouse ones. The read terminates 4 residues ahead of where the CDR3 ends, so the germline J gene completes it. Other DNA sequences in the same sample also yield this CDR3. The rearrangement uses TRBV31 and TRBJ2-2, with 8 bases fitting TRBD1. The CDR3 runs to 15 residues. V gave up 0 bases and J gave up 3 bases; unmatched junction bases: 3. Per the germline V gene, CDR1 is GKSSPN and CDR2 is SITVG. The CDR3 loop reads CAWSLQGADTGQLYF. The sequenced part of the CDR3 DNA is TGTGCCTGGAGTCTCCAGGGGGCAGACACCGGG. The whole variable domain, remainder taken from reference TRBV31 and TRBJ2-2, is AQTIHQWPVAEIKAVGSPLSLGCTIKGKSSPNLYWYWQATGGTLQQLFYSITVGQVESVVQLNLSASRPKDDQFILSTEKLLLSHSGFYLCAWSLQGADTGQLYFGEGSKLTVL.

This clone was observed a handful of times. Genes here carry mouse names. CDR3 amino acids: CASSLKLGGRDAEQFF. The DNA read from the CDR3 is TGTGCCAGCAGCTTAAAACTGGGGGGGAGGGATGCT. This chain uses TRBV3 with TRBJ2-1, with 10 nucleotides matching TRBD2. Sequencing ends 4 residues short of the CDR3 end; the germline J gene provides the rest. Trimming took 2 bases from V and 5 from J; bases not matched to a gene: 6. The germline gives CDR1 SNHLY, CDR2 FYNGKV (reference sequence). This CDR3 region has 16 residues.

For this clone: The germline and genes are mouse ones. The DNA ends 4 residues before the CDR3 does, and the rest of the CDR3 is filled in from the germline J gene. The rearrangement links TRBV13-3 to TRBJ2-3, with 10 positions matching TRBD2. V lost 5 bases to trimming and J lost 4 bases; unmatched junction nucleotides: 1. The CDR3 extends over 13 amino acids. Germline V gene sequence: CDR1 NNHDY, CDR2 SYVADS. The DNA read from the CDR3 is TGTGCCAGCAGGACTGGGGGGACAGAA. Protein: CASRTGGTE. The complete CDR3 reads CASRTGGTETLYF.

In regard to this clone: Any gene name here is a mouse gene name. Incomplete CDR3 DNA: TGCACCTGCAGTGACAGGGGGCGAGCCTCC. Amino acids: CTCSDRGRAS. The CDR3, in full, reads CTCSDRGRASDYTF. The chain joins TRBV1 to TRBJ1-2; 9 bases match TRBD1. The read comes to an end 4 residues before the CDR3 does, leaving the germline J gene to fill in the end. CDR3 length equals 14 residues. V gave up 4 bases and J gave up 4 bases; unmatched junction bases: 4. Germline CDR1 NSQYPW, CDR2 LRSPGD (reference sequence). The complete variable domain, with remaining parts taken from reference TRBV1 and TRBJ1-2, reads VTLLEQNPRWRLVPRGQAVNLRCILKNSQYPWMSWYQQDLQKQLQWLFTLRSPGDKEVKSLPGADYLATRVTDTELRLQVANMSQGRTLYCTCSDRGRASDYTFGSGTRLLVI.

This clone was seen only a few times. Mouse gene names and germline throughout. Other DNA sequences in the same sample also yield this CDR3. The CDR3 sequence: CAWSLVGGGYAEQFF. CDR3 bases read: TGTGCCTGGAGTCTAGTGGGGGGGGGCTATGCT. The chain uses TRBV31 and TRBJ2-1; 8 bases align to TRBD2. From the germline J gene comes the end of the CDR3, since the read stops 4 residues before it. With V trimmed by 0 bases and J by 3 bases, 4 bases remained unmatched. The CDR3 extends over 15 amino acids. Germline CDR1 GKSSPN, CDR2 SITVG.

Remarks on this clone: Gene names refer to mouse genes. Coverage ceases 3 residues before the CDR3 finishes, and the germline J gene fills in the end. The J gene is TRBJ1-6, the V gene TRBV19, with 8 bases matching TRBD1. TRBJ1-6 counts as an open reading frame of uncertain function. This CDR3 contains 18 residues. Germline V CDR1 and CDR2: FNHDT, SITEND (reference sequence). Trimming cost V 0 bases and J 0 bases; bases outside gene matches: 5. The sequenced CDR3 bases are TGTGCCAGCAGTATAGGCGGACAGGGACCTTCCTATAATTCGCCC. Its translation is CASSIGGQGPSYNSP. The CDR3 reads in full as CASSIGGQGPSYNSPLYF.

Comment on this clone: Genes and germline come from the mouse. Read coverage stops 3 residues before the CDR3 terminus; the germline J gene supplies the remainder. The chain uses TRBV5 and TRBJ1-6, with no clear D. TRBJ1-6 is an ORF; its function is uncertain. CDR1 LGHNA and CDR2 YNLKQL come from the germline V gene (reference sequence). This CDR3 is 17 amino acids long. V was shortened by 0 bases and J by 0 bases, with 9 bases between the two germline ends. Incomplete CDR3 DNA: TGTGCCAGCAGCCAAGATAGAGGTCTTTCCTATAATTCGCCC. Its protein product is CASSQDRGLSYNSP. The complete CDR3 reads CASSQDRGLSYNSPLYF.

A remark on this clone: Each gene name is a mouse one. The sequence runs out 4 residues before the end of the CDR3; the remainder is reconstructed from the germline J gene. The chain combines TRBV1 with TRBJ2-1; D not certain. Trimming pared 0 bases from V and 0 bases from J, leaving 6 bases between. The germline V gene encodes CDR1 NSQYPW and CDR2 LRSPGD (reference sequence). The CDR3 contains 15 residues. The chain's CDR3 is CTCSADLSNYAEQFF. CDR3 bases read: TGCACCTGCAGTGCAGATCTCAGTAACTATGCT.

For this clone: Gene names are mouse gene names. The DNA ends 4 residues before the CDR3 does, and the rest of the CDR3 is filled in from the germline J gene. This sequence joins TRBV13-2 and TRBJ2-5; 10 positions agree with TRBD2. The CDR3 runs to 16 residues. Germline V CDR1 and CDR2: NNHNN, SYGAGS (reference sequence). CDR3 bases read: TGTGCCAGCGGTGAAAGCCTGGGGGGGCGCGGAGAC. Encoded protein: CASGESLGGRGD. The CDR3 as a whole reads CASGESLGGRGDTQYF.

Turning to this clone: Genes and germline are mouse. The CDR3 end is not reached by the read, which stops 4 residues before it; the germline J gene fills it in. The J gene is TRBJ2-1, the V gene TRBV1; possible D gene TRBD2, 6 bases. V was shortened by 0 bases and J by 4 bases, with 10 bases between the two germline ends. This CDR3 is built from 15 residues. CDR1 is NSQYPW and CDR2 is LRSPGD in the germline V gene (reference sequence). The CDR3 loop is CTCSADPLGYAEQFF. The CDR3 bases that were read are TGCACCTGCAGTGCAGATCCCCTGGGGTATGCT. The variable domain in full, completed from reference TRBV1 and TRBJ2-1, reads VTLLEQNPRWRLVPRGQAVNLRCILKNSQYPWMSWYQQDLQKQLQWLFTLRSPGDKEVKSLPGADYLATRVTDTELRLQVANMSQGRTLYCTCSADPLGYAEQFFGPGTRLTVL.

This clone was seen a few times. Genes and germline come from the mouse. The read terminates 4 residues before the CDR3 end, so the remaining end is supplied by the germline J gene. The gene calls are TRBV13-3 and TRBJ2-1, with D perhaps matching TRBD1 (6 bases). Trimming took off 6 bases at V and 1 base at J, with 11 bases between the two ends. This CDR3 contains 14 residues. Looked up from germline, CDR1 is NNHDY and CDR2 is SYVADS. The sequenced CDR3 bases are TGTGCCAGCAACAGACAGGTAAACTATGCT. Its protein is CASNRQVNYA. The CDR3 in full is CASNRQVNYAEQFF.

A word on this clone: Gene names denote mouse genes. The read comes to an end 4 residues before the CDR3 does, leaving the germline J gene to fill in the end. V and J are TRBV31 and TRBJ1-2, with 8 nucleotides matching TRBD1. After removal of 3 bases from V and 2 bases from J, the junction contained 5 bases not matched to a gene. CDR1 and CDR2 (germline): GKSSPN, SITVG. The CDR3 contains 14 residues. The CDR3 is CAWSPRQGNSDYTF. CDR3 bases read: TGTGCCTGGAGCCCCCGACAGGGGAACTCC.

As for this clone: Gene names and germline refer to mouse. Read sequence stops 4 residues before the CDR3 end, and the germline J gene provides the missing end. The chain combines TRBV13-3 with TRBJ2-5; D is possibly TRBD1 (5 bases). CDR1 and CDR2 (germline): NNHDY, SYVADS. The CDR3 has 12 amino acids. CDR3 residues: CASRDIGDTQYF. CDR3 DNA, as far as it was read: TGTGCCAGCAGGGACATCGGGGAC.

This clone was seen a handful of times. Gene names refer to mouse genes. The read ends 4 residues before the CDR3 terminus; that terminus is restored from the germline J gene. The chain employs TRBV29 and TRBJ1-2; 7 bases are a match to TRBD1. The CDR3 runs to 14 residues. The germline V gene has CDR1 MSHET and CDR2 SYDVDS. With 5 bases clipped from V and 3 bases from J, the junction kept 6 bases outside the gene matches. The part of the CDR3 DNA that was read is TGTGCTAGCAGTCCGACAGGGAAAGACTCC. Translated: CASSPTGKDS. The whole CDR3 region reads CASSPTGKDSDYTF. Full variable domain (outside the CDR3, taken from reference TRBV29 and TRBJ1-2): DMKVTQMPRYLIKRMGENVLLECGQDMSHETMYWYRQDPGLGLQLIYISYDVDSNSEGDIPKGYRVSRKKREHFSLILDSAKTNQTSVYFCASSPTGKDSDYTFGSGTRLLVI.

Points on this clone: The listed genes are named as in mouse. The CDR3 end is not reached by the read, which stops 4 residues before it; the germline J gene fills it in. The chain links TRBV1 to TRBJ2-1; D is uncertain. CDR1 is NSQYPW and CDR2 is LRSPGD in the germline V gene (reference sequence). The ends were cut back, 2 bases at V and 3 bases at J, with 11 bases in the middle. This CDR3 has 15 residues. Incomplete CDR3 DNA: TGCACCTGCAGTGCACCGAGAGCAGTCTATGCT. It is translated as CTCSAPRAVYA. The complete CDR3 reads CTCSAPRAVYAEQFF.

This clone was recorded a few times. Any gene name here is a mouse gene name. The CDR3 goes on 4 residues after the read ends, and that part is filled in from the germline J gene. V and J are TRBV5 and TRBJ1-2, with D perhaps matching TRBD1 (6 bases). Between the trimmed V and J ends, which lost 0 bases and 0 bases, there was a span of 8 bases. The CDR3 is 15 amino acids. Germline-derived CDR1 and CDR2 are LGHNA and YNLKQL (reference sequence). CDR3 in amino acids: CASSQERGTNSDYTF. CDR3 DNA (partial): TGTGCCAGCAGCCAAGAAAGGGGGACAAACTCC.

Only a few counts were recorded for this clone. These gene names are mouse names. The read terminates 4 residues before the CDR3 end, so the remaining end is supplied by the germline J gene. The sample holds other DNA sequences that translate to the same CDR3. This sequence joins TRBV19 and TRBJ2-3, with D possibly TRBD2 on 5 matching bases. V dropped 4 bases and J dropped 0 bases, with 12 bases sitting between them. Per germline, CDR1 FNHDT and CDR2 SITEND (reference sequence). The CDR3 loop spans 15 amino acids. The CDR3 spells CASSPLGASAETLYF. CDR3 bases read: TGTGCCAGCAGTCCCCTGGGAGCTAGTGCAGAA.

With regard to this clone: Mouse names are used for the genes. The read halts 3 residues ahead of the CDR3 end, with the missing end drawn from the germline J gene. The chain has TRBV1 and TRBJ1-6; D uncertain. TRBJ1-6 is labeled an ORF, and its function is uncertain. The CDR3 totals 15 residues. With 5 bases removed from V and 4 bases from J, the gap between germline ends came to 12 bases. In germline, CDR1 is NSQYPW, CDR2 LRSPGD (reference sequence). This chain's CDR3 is CTCSRFQSYNSPLYF. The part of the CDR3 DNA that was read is TGCACCTGCAGTAGGTTCCAGTCTTATAATTCGCCC.

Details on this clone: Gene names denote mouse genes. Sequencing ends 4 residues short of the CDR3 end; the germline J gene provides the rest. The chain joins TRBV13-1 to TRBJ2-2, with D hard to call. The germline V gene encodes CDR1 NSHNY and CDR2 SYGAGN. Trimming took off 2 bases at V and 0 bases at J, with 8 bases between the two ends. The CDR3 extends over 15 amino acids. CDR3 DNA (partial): TGTGCCAGCAGTGAAGCGTGGGCAAACACCGGG. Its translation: CASSEAWANTG. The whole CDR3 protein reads CASSEAWANTGQLYF.

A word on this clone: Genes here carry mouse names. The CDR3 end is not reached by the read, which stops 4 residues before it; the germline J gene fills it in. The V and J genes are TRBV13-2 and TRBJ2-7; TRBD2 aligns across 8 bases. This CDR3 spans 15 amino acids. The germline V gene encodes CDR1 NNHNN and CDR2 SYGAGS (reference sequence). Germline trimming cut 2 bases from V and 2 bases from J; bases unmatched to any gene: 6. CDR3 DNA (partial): TGTGCCAGCGGTGACCGGACTGGGAGTACCTAT. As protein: CASGDRTGSTY. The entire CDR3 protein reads CASGDRTGSTYEQYF.

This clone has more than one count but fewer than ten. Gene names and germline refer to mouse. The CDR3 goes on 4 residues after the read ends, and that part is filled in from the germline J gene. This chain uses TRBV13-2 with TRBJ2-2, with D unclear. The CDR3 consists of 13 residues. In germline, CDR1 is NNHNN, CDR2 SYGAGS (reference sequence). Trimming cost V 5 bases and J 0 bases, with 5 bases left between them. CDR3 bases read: TGTGCCAGCGGGACATCAAACACCGGG. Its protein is CASGTSNTG. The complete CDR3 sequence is CASGTSNTGQLYF.

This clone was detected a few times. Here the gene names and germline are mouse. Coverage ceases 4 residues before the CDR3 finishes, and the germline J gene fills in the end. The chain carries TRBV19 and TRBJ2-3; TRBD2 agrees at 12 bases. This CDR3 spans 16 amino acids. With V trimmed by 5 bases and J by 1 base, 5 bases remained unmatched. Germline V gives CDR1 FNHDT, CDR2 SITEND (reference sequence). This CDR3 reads CASRSGLGGGAETLYF. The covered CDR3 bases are TGTGCCAGCAGATCGGGACTGGGGGGTGGTGCAGAA.

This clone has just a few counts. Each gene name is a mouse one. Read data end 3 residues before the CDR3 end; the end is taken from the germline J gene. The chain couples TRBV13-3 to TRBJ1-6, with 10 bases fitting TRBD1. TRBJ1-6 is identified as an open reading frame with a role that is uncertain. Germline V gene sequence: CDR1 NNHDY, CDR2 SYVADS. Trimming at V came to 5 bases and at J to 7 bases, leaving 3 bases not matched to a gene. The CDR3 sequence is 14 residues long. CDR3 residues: CASSKTGGNSPLYF. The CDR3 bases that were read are TGTGCCAGCAGCAAGACAGGGGGCAATTCGCCC.

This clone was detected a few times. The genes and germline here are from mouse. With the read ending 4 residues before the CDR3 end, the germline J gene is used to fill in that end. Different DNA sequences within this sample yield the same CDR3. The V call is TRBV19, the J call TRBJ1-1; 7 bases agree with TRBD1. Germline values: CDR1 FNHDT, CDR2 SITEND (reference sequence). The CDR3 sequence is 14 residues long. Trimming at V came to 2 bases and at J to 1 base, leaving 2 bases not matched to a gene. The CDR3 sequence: CASSINRGNTEVFF. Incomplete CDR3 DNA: TGTGCCAGCAGTATCAACAGGGGAAACACA.

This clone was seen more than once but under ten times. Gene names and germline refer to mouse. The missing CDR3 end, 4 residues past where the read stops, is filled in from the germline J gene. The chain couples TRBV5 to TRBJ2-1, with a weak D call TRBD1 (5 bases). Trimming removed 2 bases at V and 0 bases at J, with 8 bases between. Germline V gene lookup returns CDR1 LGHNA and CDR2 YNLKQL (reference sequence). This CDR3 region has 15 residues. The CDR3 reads CASSQTTVNYAEQFF. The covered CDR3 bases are TGTGCCAGCAGCCAAACGACAGTTAACTATGCT.

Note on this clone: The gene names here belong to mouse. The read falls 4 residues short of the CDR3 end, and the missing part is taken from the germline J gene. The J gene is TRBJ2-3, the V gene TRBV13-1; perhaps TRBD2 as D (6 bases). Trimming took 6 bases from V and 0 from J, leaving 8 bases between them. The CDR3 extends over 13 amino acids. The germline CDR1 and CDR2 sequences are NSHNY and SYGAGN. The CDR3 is CASNGGSAETLYF. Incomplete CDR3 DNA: TGTGCCAGCAATGGGGGTAGTGCAGAA.